A selection of T cell receptor beta chains follows, all from one sample in a study of blood T cell repertoires in COVID-19. Data came from immunoSEQ multiplex PCR; TCRdb stores just in-frame clones and leaves some out. The profile shows about 51,000 clones, more than 70% of them singletons. The sequencing input was peripheral blood. Receptors originate from a man of 80 years or more with active COVID-19. Each CDR3 is given with its conserved first and last residue. D genes are given only for firm matches. Clone size appears in some rows only: once, few, many, or a class for an expanded clone.

j_gene,v_gene,abundance,d_gene,CDR3aa,CDR3nt
TRBJ2-5,TRBV18,.,TRBD1,CASSPDRAQETQYF,TGTGCCAGCTCACCAGACAGGGCCCAAGAGACCCAGTACTTC
TRBJ2-6,TRBV28,.,TRBD1,CASSSHQTGGGRSGANVLTF,TGTGCCAGCAGTTCCCACCAGACAGGGGGCGGTCGCTCTGGGGCCAACGTCCTGACTTTC
TRBJ2-3,TRBV12-3/TRBV12-4,once,.,CASSLRTDTQYF,TGTGCCAGCAGTCTCCGGACAGATACGCAGTATTTT
TRBJ2-1,TRBV7-8,.,TRBD2,CASSLSRLARNNEQFF,TGTGCCAGCAGCCTAAGTCGACTAGCGAGGAACAATGAGCAGTTCTTC
TRBJ2-1,TRBV7-9,.,TRBD2,CASSNLAGNDYNEQFF,TGTGCCAGCAGCAACCTAGCGGGAAACGACTACAATGAGCAGTTCTTC
TRBJ2-7,TRBV7-2,.,TRBD1,CASSPHGQGIPYEQYF,TGTGCCAGCAGCCCGCATGGACAGGGGATCCCCTACGAGCAGTACTTC
TRBJ1-1,TRBV3-1/TRBV3-2,.,.,CASSPGLMNTEAFF,TGTGCCAGCAGCCCCGGTCTGATGAACACTGAAGCTTTCTTT
TRBJ1-3,TRBV28,.,.,CASSFQGLSGNTIYF,TGTGCCAGCAGTTTTCAGGGCCTCTCTGGAAACACCATATATTTT
TRBJ2-2,TRBV19,.,.,CATRKEGRGTGELFF,TGTGCCACCCGGAAGGAGGGAAGGGGCACCGGGGAGCTGTTTTTT
TRBJ2-7,TRBV9,.,.,CASSADLLREQYF,TGTGCCAGCAGCGCGGACTTGCTACGCGAGCAGTACTTC